Following are 18 T cell receptor beta chains from one sample sequenced in a study of cytotoxic CD8 clonotypes in ibrutinib-treated CLL (dated by TCRdb to about 2021). Sample time point, as interpreted from the label and publication: progressive disease on ibrutinib. Receptor libraries were prepared by the immunoSEQ multiplex PCR assay. In its TCRdb copy, this immuneACCESS table keeps in-frame sequences only and misses some clones. Where compared with another copy, unresolved V genes explain less than half of these, and the others have no known cause. This sample has roughly 300,000 clones in its table, and less than 85% of those were observed once. The ten largest clones capture about 5.8% of the sample. This specimen was PBMCs, taken at disease progression, from a patient treated with ibrutinib. All receptors come from a human donor with chronic lymphocytic leukemia.

This clone was picked up a small number of times. The V and J genes are TRBV10-3 and TRBJ2-1, with D perhaps TRBD2 (7 bases). The CDR3 is made up of 15 amino acids. The germline V and J ends were trimmed by 2 bases and 1 base, with 9 bases remaining between them. Germline V gives CDR1 ENHRY, CDR2 SYGVKD. The CDR3 is CAISEGGASYNEQFF. The CDR3 DNA sequence: TGTGCCATCAGTGAGGGGGGGGCGTCCTACAATGAGCAGTTCTTC.

The chain combines TRBV15 with TRBJ2-1; 11 bases line up with TRBD2. Germline V CDR1 and CDR2: LNHNV, YYDKDF (reference sequence). This CDR3 comprises 20 residues. V shed 0 bases and J 0 bases; nucleotides not matched to a gene: 10. For the CDR3, the DNA is TGTGCCACCAGCAGAGATGAGGGAGGACTAGCGGGCCGCTCCTACAATGAGCAGTTCTTC. Residues: CATSRDEGGLAGRSYNEQFF.

The chain combines TRBV11-2 with TRBJ2-7, with D perhaps matching TRBD2 (5 bases). This CDR3 is 16 amino acids long. Trimming removed 2 bases at V and 6 bases at J, with 20 bases between. Germline loops: CDR1 SGHAT, CDR2 FQNNGV. The CDR3 spells CASSLSLLPFGVEQYF. CDR3 nucleotides: TGTGCCAGCAGCTTATCACTTCTCCCCTTCGGGGTCGAGCAGTACTTC.

This chain connects TRBV5-1 to TRBJ1-1, with D perhaps matching TRBD1 (6 bases). CDR3 size: 15 residues. Germline V gene sequence: CDR1 SGHRS, CDR2 YFSETQ. The V gene lost 4 bases and the J gene lost 2 bases, with 15 bases spanning the gap. The CDR3 DNA reads as TGCGCCAGCAGCCCTCAGGGGAGAGTAAACACTGAAGCTTTCTTT. Translation gives CASSPQGRVNTEAFF.

A few counts support this clone. J is TRBJ1-3 and V is TRBV7-8; D is ambiguous. V lost 0 bases, J lost 1 base, and 7 bases lay in between. This CDR3 comprises 15 residues. Germline V lookup: CDR1 SGHVS, CDR2 FQNEAQ. CDR3 nucleotide sequence: TGTGCCAGCAGCTTAGCGCCAGGATCTGGAAACACCATATATTTT. Translation gives CASSLAPGSGNTIYF.

This chain joins TRBV6-1 and TRBJ2-7; 7 bases line up with TRBD1. The length of the CDR3 is 16 residues. V lost 0 bases to trimming and J lost 4 bases; unmatched junction nucleotides: 9. Germline CDR1 and CDR2: MNHNS and SASEGT. The CDR3 DNA sequence: TGTGCCAGCAGTGAAGCGCCAGGGGCAGGGGGATACGAGCAGTACTTC. Translating gives CASSEAPGAGGYEQYF.

This clone was seen only a few times. The rearrangement uses TRBV5-1 and TRBJ2-7; TRBD1 matches at 8 bases. The J segment lost 6 bases and the V segment lost 3 bases, leaving 11 bases of the junction unmatched. CDR3 length equals 15 residues. Looked up from germline, CDR1 is SGHRS and CDR2 is YFSETQ. CDR3 residues: CASSSRGLRLSEQYF. The DNA for the CDR3 is TGCGCCAGCAGCTCCAGGGGGCTCAGGTTAAGCGAGCAGTACTTC.

CDR3 sequence (DNA): TGCGCCAGCAGTGATCAGGGCTGGGAGCAGTTCTTC. Translated: CASSDQGWEQFF. The chain uses TRBV10-1 and TRBJ2-1, with a tentative D call TRBD1 (5 bases). V lost 3 bases, J lost 10 bases, and 10 bases lay in between. This CDR3 spans 12 amino acids. Germline V gene sequence: CDR1 WNHNN, CDR2 SYGVQD (reference sequence).

This rearrangement joins TRBV5-1 to TRBJ2-6, with TRBD1 matching 7 bases. This CDR3 has 19 amino acids. Trimming at V came to 3 bases and at J to 0 bases, leaving 12 bases not matched to a gene. CDR1 is SGHRS and CDR2 is YFSETQ in the germline V gene. CDR3 loop: CASSYYTGVANSGANVLTF. The DNA of the CDR3 is TGCGCCAGCAGCTACTACACAGGGGTGGCAAACTCTGGGGCCAACGTCCTGACTTTC.

The gene calls are TRBV27 and TRBJ2-3; TRBD2 matches at 12 bases. V dropped 1 base and J dropped 5; count of bases not matched to a gene: 10. CDR3 size: 18 residues. Germline-derived CDR1 and CDR2 are MNHEY and SMNVEV (reference sequence). The CDR3 sequence: CASSLWGTSGFAGDTQYF. The CDR3 DNA follows: TGTGCCAGCAGTTTATGGGGGACTAGCGGGTTTGCGGGAGATACGCAGTATTTT.

A few counts support this clone. The rearrangement links TRBV7-3 to TRBJ2-2; D ambiguous. The germline gives CDR1 SGHTA, CDR2 FQGTGA. The CDR3 is 12 residues long. The V end lost 5 bases, the J end lost 4 bases, and 5 bases lay between the germline ends. Written as DNA, the CDR3 is TGTGCCAGCAGCACGTTCACCGGGGAGCTGTTTTTT. This codes for CASSTFTGELFF.

This clone was counted only a few times. This chain joins TRBV6-5 and TRBJ1-2, with D unclear. This CDR3 comprises 14 residues. V lost 0 bases, J lost 4 bases, and 9 bases lay in between. Per the germline V gene, CDR1 is MNHEY and CDR2 is SVGAGI. CDR3 coding DNA: TGTGCCAGCAGTTACTCGGGAGGGATCTATGGCTACACCTTC. Translation: CASSYSGGIYGYTF.

The chain employs TRBV19 and TRBJ2-6; D is perhaps TRBD1 (6 bases). This CDR3 spans 14 amino acids. Germline V gene lookup returns CDR1 LNHDA and CDR2 SQIVND (reference sequence). Trimming removed 7 bases from V and 4 bases from J, with 11 bases in between. CDR3 in amino acids: CASNYRVGANVLTF. CDR3 sequence (DNA): TGTGCCAGTAATTACAGGGTAGGGGCCAACGTCCTGACTTTC.

This chain joins TRBV10-3 and TRBJ2-3; D not certain. Germline CDR1 is ENHRY and CDR2 is SYGVKD. V was pared by 5 bases and J by 2 bases, with 8 bases between. There are 13 residues in the CDR3. CDR3 loop: CAISLGYTDTQYF. The CDR3 DNA follows: TGTGCCATCAGTTTGGGCTACACAGATACGCAGTATTTT.

The chain recombines TRBV29-1 with TRBJ2-1, with D unclear. CDR1 SQVTM and CDR2 ANQGSEA come from the germline V gene. The CDR3 consists of 13 residues. V was clipped by 6 bases and J by 10 bases, with 19 bases between them. The CDR3 DNA sequence: TGCAGCGTGGCAATTGGGCTGGCCGGCGAGCAGTTCTTC. Translated: CSVAIGLAGEQFF.

Here the CDR3 reads CASSIVGGGLEAFF. In DNA form, the CDR3 reads TGTGCCAGCAGTATAGTCGGGGGTGGGCTCGAGGCTTTCTTT. This chain uses TRBV28 with TRBJ1-1, with TRBD1 as a possible D gene (5 bases). Trimming took 5 bases from V and 11 from J, leaving 21 bases between them. The CDR3 runs 14 residues. Germline V lookup: CDR1 MDHEN, CDR2 SYDVKM.

This clone was counted a single time. J is TRBJ2-5 and V is TRBV21-1; the D call TRBD1 from the table was never checked on the DNA. TRBV21-1 represents a pseudogene. The CDR3 spans 14 residues. The CDR3 protein is CASSLRDRGETQYF. CDR3 DNA: TGTGCCAGCAGCTTAAGGGACAGGGGAGAGACCCAGTACTTC.

At least ten counts were recorded for this clone. Other DNA sequences in the same sample also yield this CDR3. The chain recombines TRBV9 with TRBJ2-7, with 7 bases that match TRBD1. J lost 0 bases, V lost 3 bases, and 3 bases had no gene match. The length of the CDR3 is 14 residues. The germline V gene has CDR1 SGDLS and CDR2 YYNGEE. CDR3 bases: TGTGCCAGCAGCGCAGGGGGTAGCTCCTACGAGCAGTACTTC. Its translation: CASSAGGSSYEQYF.